This record looks at one T cell receptor (beta chain) sequence and its context. Its antigen is not identified. The CDR3 runs to 13 residues. Deletions cut 1 base from V and 6 bases from J, with 7 bases between. In germline, CDR1 is GTSNPN, CDR2 SVGIG (reference sequence). Timing groups of about 4 and about 12 weeks for second doses were pooled. The data derive from a study of T cell responses to AZD1222 COVID-19 vaccine. Overall study results and limits: There were repertoire samples only from the period after the peak T cell response. Among those given AZD1222, only 5 to 7 were seropositive at baseline. The sample set comprised mostly white British donors with more females, and clonal diversity was possibly underestimated.

The protocol was immunoSEQ multiplex PCR, while the TCRdb copy is restricted to in-frame clones and leaves out a portion. The table lists some 130,000 clones, roughly 93% of them singletons, with about 1% in the top ten. The source material was peripheral blood, sampled 28 days after the second AZD1222 dose. The TCR was taken from an adult who received the AZD1222 COVID-19 vaccine. V gene TRBV30 combines with J gene TRBJ1-6; D gene ambiguous. The CDR3 DNA is TGTGCCTGGAGTGATCTACCTAATTCACCCCTCCACTTT. Protein: CAWSDLPNSPLHF.